A selection of T cell receptor beta chains follows, all from one sample in a study of shared clonotypes between healthy human individuals. The method was immunoSEQ multiplex PCR; TCRdb's version includes in-frame clones alone and lacks a portion of them. This sample yields approximately 1,500,000 clones, of which 95% to 99% are seen a single time; roughly 0.45% belongs to the top ten. Sequences were obtained from naive CD4+ T cells sorted from blood. Source of these receptors: a man between 25 and 39 years old in good health. The CDR3 runs from the conserved cysteine through the conserved F or W. Each record gives: V gene, D gene, J gene, clone size, CDR3 protein, CDR3 DNA. The D gene is left open where the match is weak. Size is omitted from some rows. Given values are once, few, many or a class for expanded clones.

v_gene: TRBV5-1; d_gene: TRBD1; j_gene: TRBJ2-5; abundance: -; CDR3aa: CASSPPGTGGETQYF; CDR3nt: TGCGCCAGCAGCCCGCCCGGGACAGGGGGAGAGACCCAGTACTTC
v_gene: TRBV7-8; d_gene: TRBD1; j_gene: TRBJ2-7; abundance: once; CDR3aa: CASSLGAGQGIYEQYF; CDR3nt: TGTGCCAGCAGCTTAGGGGCGGGACAGGGAATTTACGAGCAGTACTTC
v_gene: TRBV5-1; d_gene: TRBD1; j_gene: TRBJ1-2; abundance: -; CDR3aa: CASSLGQGAPSYTF; CDR3nt: TGCGCCAGCAGCTTGGGACAGGGGGCGCCGAGCTACACCTTC
v_gene: TRBV6-1; d_gene: -; j_gene: TRBJ2-3; abundance: -; CDR3aa: CASSIRQGLTDTQYF; CDR3nt: TGTGCCAGCAGTATACGTCAGGGGTTAACAGATACGCAGTATTTT
v_gene: TRBV5-4; d_gene: -; j_gene: TRBJ2-2; abundance: -; CDR3aa: CASTRYGGGDGGELFF; CDR3nt: TGTGCCAGCACCCGATACGGGGGTGGGGACGGCGGGGAGCTGTTTTTT
v_gene: TRBV28; d_gene: TRBD1; j_gene: TRBJ1-5; abundance: once; CDR3aa: CASSRAGGGNQPQHF; CDR3nt: TGTGCCAGCAGTCGAGCAGGGGGCGGCAATCAGCCCCAGCATTTT
v_gene: TRBV18; d_gene: -; j_gene: TRBJ1-5; abundance: -; CDR3aa: CASSPLNGMGTQPQHF; CDR3nt: TGTGCCAGCTCACCACTGAATGGGATGGGTACTCAGCCCCAGCATTTT
v_gene: TRBV18; d_gene: -; j_gene: TRBJ2-2; abundance: -; CDR3aa: CASSRGVNTGELFF; CDR3nt: TGTGCCAGCTCACGCGGCGTGAACACCGGGGAGCTGTTTTTT
v_gene: TRBV7-9; d_gene: -; j_gene: TRBJ2-3; abundance: -; CDR3aa: CASSLAGGDTQYF; CDR3nt: TGTGCCAGCAGCTTAGCTGGAGGAGATACGCAGTATTTT
v_gene: TRBV2; d_gene: -; j_gene: TRBJ2-1; abundance: -; CDR3aa: CASSERGLPAYNEQFF; CDR3nt: TGTGCCAGCAGTGAGAGAGGACTCCCGGCCTACAATGAGCAGTTCTTC
v_gene: TRBV4-2; d_gene: -; j_gene: TRBJ2-7; abundance: -; CDR3aa: CASSQDALSYEQYF; CDR3nt: TGTGCCAGCAGCCAAGATGCCCTCTCCTACGAGCAGTACTTC
v_gene: TRBV28; d_gene: TRBD2; j_gene: TRBJ2-3; abundance: -; CDR3aa: CASSAPFKRELGDTQYF; CDR3nt: TGTGCCAGCAGTGCCCCATTTAAGCGGGAGCTAGGAGATACGCAGTATTTT
v_gene: TRBV6-5; d_gene: -; j_gene: TRBJ1-5; abundance: -; CDR3aa: CASSYRRLGQPQHF; CDR3nt: TGTGCCAGCAGTTACCGGCGGCTTGGGCAGCCCCAGCATTTT
v_gene: TRBV7-9; d_gene: -; j_gene: TRBJ1-3; abundance: -; CDR3aa: CASSSNGVSGNTIYF; CDR3nt: TGTGCCAGCAGCTCTAACGGGGTATCTGGAAACACCATATATTTT
v_gene: TRBV5-1; d_gene: -; j_gene: TRBJ1-2; abundance: -; CDR3aa: CASTRTELLNYGYTF; CDR3nt: TGCGCCAGCACCAGGACAGAGCTTCTTAACTATGGCTACACCTTC
v_gene: TRBV6-5; d_gene: TRBD2; j_gene: TRBJ2-7; abundance: -; CDR3aa: CASSRTSESYEQYF; CDR3nt: TGTGCCAGCAGTCGGACTAGTGAGAGCTACGAGCAGTACTTC
v_gene: TRBV4-1; d_gene: -; j_gene: TRBJ2-3; abundance: -; CDR3aa: CASSQESPDTQYF; CDR3nt: TGCGCCAGCAGCCAAGAAAGCCCAGATACGCAGTATTTT
v_gene: TRBV5-4; d_gene: -; j_gene: TRBJ2-1; abundance: -; CDR3aa: CASSSIKSPTSEQFF; CDR3nt: TGTGCCAGCAGCTCTATAAAATCTCCCACCAGTGAGCAGTTCTTC
v_gene: TRBV6-6; d_gene: -; j_gene: TRBJ2-4; abundance: -; CDR3aa: CASNHRGPGGNIQYF; CDR3nt: TGTGCCAGCAACCATAGGGGGCCGGGAGGAAACATTCAGTACTTC
v_gene: TRBV7-9; d_gene: -; j_gene: TRBJ2-1; abundance: -; CDR3aa: CASSPPSANEQFF; CDR3nt: TGTGCCAGCAGCCCCCCCTCCGCAAATGAGCAGTTCTTC
v_gene: TRBV28; d_gene: -; j_gene: TRBJ1-5; abundance: -; CDR3aa: CASKTGFNQPQHF; CDR3nt: TGTGCCAGCAAAACAGGGTTCAATCAGCCCCAGCATTTT
v_gene: TRBV28; d_gene: -; j_gene: TRBJ2-3; abundance: -; CDR3aa: CASSPAPTDPTDTQYF; CDR3nt: TGTGCCAGCAGCCCAGCGCCGACAGACCCCACAGATACGCAGTATTTT
v_gene: TRBV5-1; d_gene: -; j_gene: TRBJ2-2; abundance: once; CDR3aa: CASSLFEAGELFF; CDR3nt: TGCGCCAGCAGCTTGTTCGAGGCCGGGGAGCTGTTTTTT
v_gene: TRBV7-3; d_gene: -; j_gene: TRBJ2-4; abundance: -; CDR3aa: CASREGGTDIQYF; CDR3nt: TGTGCCAGCAGAGAGGGGGGTACGGACATTCAGTACTTC
v_gene: TRBV27; d_gene: TRBD1; j_gene: TRBJ1-1; abundance: -; CDR3aa: CASSFDRVGTEAFF; CDR3nt: TGTGCCAGCAGTTTTGACAGGGTGGGCACTGAAGCTTTCTTT
v_gene: TRBV28; d_gene: -; j_gene: TRBJ1-4; abundance: -; CDR3aa: CASSFSQSKLFF; CDR3nt: TGTGCCAGCAGTTTTTCGCAGTCAAAACTGTTTTTT
v_gene: TRBV6-1; d_gene: TRBD1; j_gene: TRBJ2-5; abundance: once; CDR3aa: CASSDGQGNQETQYF; CDR3nt: TGTGCCAGCAGTGACGGACAGGGAAACCAAGAGACCCAGTACTTC
v_gene: TRBV28; d_gene: -; j_gene: TRBJ2-1; abundance: -; CDR3aa: CASSHGYNEQFF; CDR3nt: TGTGCCAGCAGCCACGGATACAATGAGCAGTTCTTC
v_gene: TRBV6-4; d_gene: TRBD2; j_gene: TRBJ2-2; abundance: -; CDR3aa: CASSAGLAGNTGELFF; CDR3nt: TGTGCCAGCAGTGCCGGACTAGCGGGAAACACCGGGGAGCTGTTTTTT
v_gene: TRBV4-3; d_gene: -; j_gene: TRBJ2-1; abundance: -; CDR3aa: CASSQEKARSSYNEQFF; CDR3nt: TGCGCCAGCAGCCAAGAGAAAGCGCGGAGCTCCTACAATGAGCAGTTCTTC
v_gene: TRBV10-3; d_gene: -; j_gene: TRBJ1-2; abundance: once; CDR3aa: CAISVSAAGYTF; CDR3nt: TGTGCCATCAGTGTGTCAGCGGCGGGCTACACCTTC
v_gene: TRBV6-5; d_gene: -; j_gene: TRBJ1-5; abundance: -; CDR3aa: CASRGAGSNQPQHF; CDR3nt: TGTGCCAGCAGGGGGGCAGGCAGTAATCAGCCCCAGCATTTT
v_gene: TRBV6-5; d_gene: -; j_gene: TRBJ2-2; abundance: -; CDR3aa: CASSYFGGTGELFF; CDR3nt: TGTGCCAGCAGTTACTTTGGGGGCACCGGGGAGCTGTTTTTT
v_gene: TRBV6-4; d_gene: -; j_gene: TRBJ2-2; abundance: -; CDR3aa: CASSGLLGGELFF; CDR3nt: TGTGCCAGCAGTGGGCTCCTCGGCGGGGAGCTGTTTTTT
v_gene: TRBV27; d_gene: -; j_gene: TRBJ2-7; abundance: -; CDR3aa: CASSGLWGASSYEQYF; CDR3nt: TGTGCCAGCAGTGGACTGTGGGGAGCCTCCTCCTACGAGCAGTACTTC
v_gene: TRBV5-8; d_gene: TRBD2; j_gene: TRBJ2-1; abundance: -; CDR3aa: CASSSGRGIMNEQFF; CDR3nt: TGTGCCAGCAGCTCAGGGCGGGGGATAATGAATGAGCAGTTCTTC
v_gene: TRBV28; d_gene: TRBD2; j_gene: TRBJ2-2; abundance: once; CDR3aa: CASSLHGTSENTGELFF; CDR3nt: TGTGCCAGCAGTCTACATGGGACTAGCGAAAACACCGGGGAGCTGTTTTTT
v_gene: TRBV28; d_gene: -; j_gene: TRBJ2-2; abundance: -; CDR3aa: CASSLPGHQGGELFF; CDR3nt: TGTGCCAGCAGTTTACCGGGACACCAAGGGGGGGAGCTGTTTTTT
v_gene: TRBV7-2; d_gene: -; j_gene: TRBJ2-7; abundance: once; CDR3aa: CASSLGPGNYEQYF; CDR3nt: TGTGCCAGCAGCTTAGGTCCGGGCAACTACGAGCAGTACTTC
v_gene: TRBV7-3; d_gene: TRBD2; j_gene: TRBJ2-5; abundance: -; CDR3aa: CASSLLASGSLETQYF; CDR3nt: TGTGCCAGCAGCTTACTGGCTAGCGGGAGTCTAGAGACCCAGTACTTC
v_gene: TRBV7-8; d_gene: TRBD2; j_gene: TRBJ2-7; abundance: once; CDR3aa: CASSPKVAGGPYEQYF; CDR3nt: TGTGCCAGCAGCCCTAAAGTGGCGGGAGGACCCTACGAGCAGTACTTC
v_gene: TRBV7-9; d_gene: -; j_gene: TRBJ1-2; abundance: -; CDR3aa: CASSFFGREDYGYTF; CDR3nt: TGTGCCAGCAGCTTCTTCGGTCGGGAAGACTATGGCTACACCTTC
v_gene: TRBV5-1; d_gene: -; j_gene: TRBJ1-2; abundance: -; CDR3aa: CASSHDKVDGYTF; CDR3nt: TGCGCCAGCAGTCACGACAAGGTAGATGGCTACACCTTC
v_gene: TRBV27; d_gene: TRBD1; j_gene: TRBJ2-5; abundance: -; CDR3aa: CASSSDRGRYQRQETQYF; CDR3nt: TGTGCCAGCAGTTCGGACAGGGGGCGTTATCAACGCCAAGAGACCCAGTACTTC
v_gene: TRBV21-1; d_gene: -; j_gene: TRBJ1-5; abundance: -; CDR3aa: CASGEDRKCQPQHF; CDR3nt: TGTGCCAGCGGAGAGGACAGGAAATGTCAGCCCCAGCATTTT
v_gene: TRBV14; d_gene: -; j_gene: TRBJ2-3; abundance: -; CDR3aa: CASSQGKPGTSPTDTQYF; CDR3nt: TGTGCCAGCAGCCAAGGGAAACCCGGGACAAGTCCCACAGATACGCAGTATTTT
v_gene: TRBV28; d_gene: -; j_gene: TRBJ1-4; abundance: -; CDR3aa: CASSTPADTNEKLFF; CDR3nt: TGTGCCAGCAGCACCCCCGCGGACACAAATGAAAAACTGTTTTTT
v_gene: TRBV19; d_gene: -; j_gene: TRBJ2-1; abundance: -; CDR3aa: CASMDTPYNEQFF; CDR3nt: TGTGCCAGTATGGACACCCCCTACAATGAGCAGTTCTTC
v_gene: TRBV14; d_gene: -; j_gene: TRBJ1-4; abundance: -; CDR3aa: CASSQDLRLNEKLFF; CDR3nt: TGTGCCAGCAGCCAAGATCTCCGTCTTAATGAAAAACTGTTTTTT
v_gene: TRBV28; d_gene: TRBD2; j_gene: TRBJ2-1; abundance: -; CDR3aa: CASSTPSGREYNEQFF; CDR3nt: TGTGCCAGCAGTACACCTAGCGGGAGGGAGTACAATGAGCAGTTCTTC
v_gene: TRBV7-9; d_gene: TRBD2; j_gene: TRBJ2-7; abundance: once; CDR3aa: CASSSDQGTSIYEQYF; CDR3nt: TGTGCCAGCAGCTCAGACCAGGGGACTAGTATTTACGAGCAGTACTTC
v_gene: TRBV5-1; d_gene: -; j_gene: TRBJ1-1; abundance: -; CDR3aa: CASSSTGQNTEAFF; CDR3nt: TGCGCCAGCAGTTCGACAGGACAGAACACTGAAGCTTTCTTT
v_gene: TRBV6-1; d_gene: TRBD1; j_gene: TRBJ1-2; abundance: -; CDR3aa: CASREGQGRGYTF; CDR3nt: TGTGCCAGCAGGGAGGGACAGGGTCGAGGCTACACCTTC
v_gene: TRBV5-1; d_gene: -; j_gene: TRBJ1-5; abundance: -; CDR3aa: CASSLEGGAQPQHF; CDR3nt: TGCGCCAGCAGCTTGGAAGGGGGAGCACAGCCCCAGCATTTT
v_gene: TRBV12-5; d_gene: TRBD2; j_gene: TRBJ2-3; abundance: -; CDR3aa: CASGLSSGVFTDTQYF; CDR3nt: TGTGCTAGTGGTTTGTCGAGCGGGGTATTCACAGATACGCAGTATTTT